These 4 T cell receptor beta chains were all obtained from the same sample, sequenced in a study of breast tumors, draining lymph nodes, adjacent tissues. Samples came from axillary lymph nodes draining the breast cancer. TCRdb processed the multiplex PCR reads anew with MiXCR; each CDR3 protein has one entry. Counted here are some 130,000 distinct CDR3 sequences, about 20% occurring once; the ten biggest clones make up under 4.5%. The sample consisted of axillary lymph node tissue. All receptors come from a female donor with breast cancer. Some clones in this sample may be carry-over from other donors' samples.

This clonotype was seen repeatedly, ten times or more. The chain combines TRBV5-4 with TRBJ2-6; D ambiguous. V lost 0 bases and J lost 0, with 10 bases in between. The germline V gene has CDR1 SGHNT and CDR2 YYREEE (reference sequence). There are 17 residues in the CDR3. This CDR3 is CASSLVMASSGANVLTF. Written as DNA, the CDR3 is TGTGCCAGCAGCTTGGTTATGGCCAGCTCTGGGGCCAACGTCCTGACTTTC.

This chain joins TRBV5-4 and TRBJ2-5, with TRBD1 identical over 10 bases. The CDR3 loop spans 17 amino acids. The V segment lost 3 bases and the J segment 5 bases; nucleotides outside the gene matches: 13. Germline V gene lookup returns CDR1 SGHNT and CDR2 YYREEE (reference sequence). The CDR3 loop reads CASSSISGTGVDETQYF. In nucleotides, the CDR3 is TGTGCCAGCAGCTCCATCTCCGGGACAGGGGTGGATGAGACCCAGTACTTC.

As to this clonotype: This may arise from a read error, as a much more abundant clone is one base away. This rearrangement joins TRBV2 to TRBJ2-1; D possibly corresponds to TRBD2 (5 bases). Germline CDR1 is SNHLY and CDR2 is FYNNEI. The CDR3 covers 15 residues. Trimming shortened V by 4 bases and J by 0 bases, and 10 bases separated the two germline ends. The chain's CDR3 is CASSVGESSYNEQFF. The CDR3 nucleotides read TGTGCCAGCAGTGTCGGGGAGAGCTCCTACAATGAGCAGTTCTTC.

The sample holds many counts of this clonotype. This chain joins TRBV7-9 and TRBJ2-5, with a weak D call TRBD2 (5 bases). Germline loops: CDR1 SEHNR, CDR2 FQNEAQ (reference sequence). Trimming shortened V by 5 bases and J by 4 bases, and 14 bases separated the two germline ends. The CDR3 consists of 14 residues. CDR3 DNA: TGTGCCAGCAGCCCCCCGGGAAGTGTAGAGACCCAGTACTTC. It translates to CASSPPGSVETQYF.